This T cell receptor beta chain emerged from a study of blood T cell repertoires in COVID-19. On the study more broadly: Nucleic acid was either cDNA or gDNA, and it came from T cells, B-cell-depleted T cells, or PBMCs.

Each participant's cohort was designated according to participant-reported clinical history. Recovery among Cohort 3 donors was established by two negative PCRs, clearance, or symptom resolution. Germline V gene sequence: CDR1 SGDLS, CDR2 YYNGEE. The length of the CDR3 is 15 residues. The J segment lost 4 bases and the V segment lost 4 bases, leaving 10 bases of the junction unmatched. Authors' analysis steps: Amplified reference gene primers provided the basis for estimating nucleated cell counts. Assay: immunoSEQ multiplex PCR; the TCRdb copy retains only in-frame clones and omits some. The V and J calls and the clone size are those of that table, but D and trimming were determined from the DNA. The table shows approximately 170,000 clones, with 70% to 85% occurring only once. Of note for this clone: Other DNA variants within this sample encode the same CDR3.

Source material: PBMCs or T cells enriched from blood (not recorded which). The chain combines TRBV9 with TRBJ1-2, with TRBD1 identical over 7 bases. This receptor was identified in a man over 45 who had recovered from COVID-19. This CDR3 is CASSPRQGEGYGYTF. The CDR3 region has the DNA TGTGCCAGCAGCCCCCGACAGGGAGAGGGCTATGGCTACACCTTC.